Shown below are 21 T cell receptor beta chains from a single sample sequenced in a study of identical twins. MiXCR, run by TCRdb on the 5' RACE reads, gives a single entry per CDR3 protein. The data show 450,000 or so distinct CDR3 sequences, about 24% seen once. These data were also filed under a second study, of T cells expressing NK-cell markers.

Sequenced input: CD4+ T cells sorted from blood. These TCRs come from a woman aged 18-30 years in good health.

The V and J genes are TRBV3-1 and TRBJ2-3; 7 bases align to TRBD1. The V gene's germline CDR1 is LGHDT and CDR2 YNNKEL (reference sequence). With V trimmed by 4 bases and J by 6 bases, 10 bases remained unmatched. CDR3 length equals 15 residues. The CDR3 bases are TGTGCCAGCAGCCGTCCGACAGGGCCCTCCGATACGCAGTATTTT. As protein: CASSRPTGPSDTQYF.

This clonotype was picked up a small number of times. The CDR3 DNA reads TGTGCCAGCAGCCATGGGGGACAGGGGAATCAGCCCCAGCATTTT. This translates into CASSHGGQGNQPQHF. This rearrangement joins TRBV3-1 to TRBJ1-5; TRBD1 matches 10 bases. Germline V lookup: CDR1 LGHDT, CDR2 YNNKEL (reference sequence). There are 15 residues in the CDR3. Trimming at V came to 3 bases and at J to 4 bases, leaving 3 bases not matched to a gene.

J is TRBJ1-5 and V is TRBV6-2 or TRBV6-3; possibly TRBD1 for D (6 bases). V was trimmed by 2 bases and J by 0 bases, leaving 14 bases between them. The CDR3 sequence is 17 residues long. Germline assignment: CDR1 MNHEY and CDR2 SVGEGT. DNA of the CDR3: TGTGCCAGCAGTTACGCGGACAGAAGATATAGCAATCAGCCCCAGCATTTT. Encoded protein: CASSYADRRYSNQPQHF.

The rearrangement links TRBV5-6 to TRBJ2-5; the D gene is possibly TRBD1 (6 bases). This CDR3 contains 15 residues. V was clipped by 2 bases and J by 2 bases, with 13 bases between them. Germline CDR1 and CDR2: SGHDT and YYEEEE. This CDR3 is CASSLGLDRQETQYF. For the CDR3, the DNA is TGTGCCAGCAGCTTAGGGCTAGACAGGCAAGAGACCCAGTACTTC.

The CDR3: CAISALGGQETQYF. Written as DNA, the CDR3 is TGTGCCATCAGTGCGCTAGGAGGTCAAGAGACCCAGTACTTC. The chain has TRBV10-3 and TRBJ2-5, with D tentatively TRBD2 (5 bases). Germline values: CDR1 ENHRY, CDR2 SYGVKD. CDR3 length: 14 amino acids. The V end was cut by 4 bases, the J end by 2 bases, with 11 bases between.

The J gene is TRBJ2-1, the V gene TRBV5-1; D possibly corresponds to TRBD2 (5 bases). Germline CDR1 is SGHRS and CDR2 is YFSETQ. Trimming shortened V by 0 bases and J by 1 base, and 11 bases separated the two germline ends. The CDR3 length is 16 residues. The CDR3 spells CASSLDGERSYNEQFF. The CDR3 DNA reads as TGCGCCAGCAGCTTGGACGGGGAAAGGTCCTACAATGAGCAGTTCTTC.

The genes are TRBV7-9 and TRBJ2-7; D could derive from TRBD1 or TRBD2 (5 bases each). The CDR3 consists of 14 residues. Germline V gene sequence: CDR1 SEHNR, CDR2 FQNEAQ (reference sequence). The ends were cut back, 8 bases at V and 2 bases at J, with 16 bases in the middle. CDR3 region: CASGVPGRPYEQYF. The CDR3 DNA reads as TGTGCCAGCGGGGTACCGGGACGGCCCTACGAGCAGTACTTC.

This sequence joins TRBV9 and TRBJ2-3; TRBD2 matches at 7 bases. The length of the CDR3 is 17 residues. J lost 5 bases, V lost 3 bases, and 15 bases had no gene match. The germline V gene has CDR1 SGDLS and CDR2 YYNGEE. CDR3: CASSEGPLAGARDTQYF. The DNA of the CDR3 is TGTGCCAGCAGCGAGGGACCCCTGGCGGGAGCTAGAGATACGCAGTATTTT.

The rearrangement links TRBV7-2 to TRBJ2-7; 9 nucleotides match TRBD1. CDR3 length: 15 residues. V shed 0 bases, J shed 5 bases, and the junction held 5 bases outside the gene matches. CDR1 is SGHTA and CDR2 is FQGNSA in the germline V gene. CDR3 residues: CASSLALTGGHEQYF. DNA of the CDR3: TGTGCCAGCAGCTTAGCCCTCACAGGGGGCCACGAGCAGTACTTC.

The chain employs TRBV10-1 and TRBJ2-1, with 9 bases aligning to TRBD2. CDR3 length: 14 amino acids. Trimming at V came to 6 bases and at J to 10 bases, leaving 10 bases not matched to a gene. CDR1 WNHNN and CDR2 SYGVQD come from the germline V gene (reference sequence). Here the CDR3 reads CASSATGTSREQFF. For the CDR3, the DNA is TGCGCCAGCAGCGCCACCGGGACTAGCCGGGAGCAGTTCTTC.

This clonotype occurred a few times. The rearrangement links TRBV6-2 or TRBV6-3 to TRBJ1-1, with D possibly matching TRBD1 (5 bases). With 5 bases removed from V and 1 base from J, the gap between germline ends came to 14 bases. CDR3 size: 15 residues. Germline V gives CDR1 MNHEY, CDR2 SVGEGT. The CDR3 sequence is CASSPHRQTNTEAFF. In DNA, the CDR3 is TGTGCCAGCAGTCCCCACCGACAGACGAACACTGAAGCTTTCTTT.

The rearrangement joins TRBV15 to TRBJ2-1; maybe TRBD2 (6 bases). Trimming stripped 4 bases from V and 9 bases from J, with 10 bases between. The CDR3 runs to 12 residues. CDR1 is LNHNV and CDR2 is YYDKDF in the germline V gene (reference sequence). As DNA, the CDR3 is TGTGCCACCAGCAAGGGTAGCGGTGAGCAGTTCTTC. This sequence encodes CATSKGSGEQFF.

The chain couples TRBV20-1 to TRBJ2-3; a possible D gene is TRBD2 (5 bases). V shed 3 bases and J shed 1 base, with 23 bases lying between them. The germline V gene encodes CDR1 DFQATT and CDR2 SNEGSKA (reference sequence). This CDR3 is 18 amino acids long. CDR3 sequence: CSASPGVASPSRTDTQYF. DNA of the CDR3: TGCAGTGCTAGCCCCGGGGTAGCGTCCCCGTCGCGCACAGATACGCAGTATTTT.

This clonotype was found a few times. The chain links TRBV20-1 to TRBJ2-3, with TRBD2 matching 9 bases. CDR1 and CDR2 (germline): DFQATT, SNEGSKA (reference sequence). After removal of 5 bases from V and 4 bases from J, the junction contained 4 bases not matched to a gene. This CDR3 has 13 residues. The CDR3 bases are TGCAGTGCTGTTAGCGGGGGTCCAGATACGCAGTATTTT. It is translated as CSAVSGGPDTQYF.

The DNA for the CDR3 is TGCAGTGCTAGTGGGACTAGCGGATTACAAGAGACCCAGTACTTC. Protein: CSASGTSGLQETQYF. The chain carries TRBV20-1 and TRBJ2-5; TRBD2 matches 11 bases. Losses at the gene ends were 3 bases for V and 2 bases for J; bases not matched to a gene: 5. There are 15 residues in the CDR3. Germline V gives CDR1 DFQATT, CDR2 SNEGSKA (reference sequence).

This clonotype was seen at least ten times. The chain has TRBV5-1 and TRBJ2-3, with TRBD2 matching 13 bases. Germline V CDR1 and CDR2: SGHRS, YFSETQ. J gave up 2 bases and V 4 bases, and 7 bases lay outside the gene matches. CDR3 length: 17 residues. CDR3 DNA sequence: TGCGCCAGCAGCCACGCCGGACTAGCGGGAGTCACAGATACGCAGTATTTT. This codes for CASSHAGLAGVTDTQYF.

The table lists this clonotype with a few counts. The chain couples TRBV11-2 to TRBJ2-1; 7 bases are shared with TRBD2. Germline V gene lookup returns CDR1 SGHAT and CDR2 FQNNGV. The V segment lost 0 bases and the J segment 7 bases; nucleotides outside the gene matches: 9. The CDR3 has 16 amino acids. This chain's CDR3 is CASSLELQRGKNEQFF. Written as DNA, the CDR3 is TGTGCCAGCAGCTTAGAACTGCAGCGGGGTAAGAATGAGCAGTTCTTC.

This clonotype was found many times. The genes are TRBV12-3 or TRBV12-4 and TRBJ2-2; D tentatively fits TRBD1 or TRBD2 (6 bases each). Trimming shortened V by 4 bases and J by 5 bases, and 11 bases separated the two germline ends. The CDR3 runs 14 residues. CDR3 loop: CASSSGARTGELFF. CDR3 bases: TGTGCCAGCAGTTCGGGGGCTCGGACCGGGGAGCTGTTTTTT.

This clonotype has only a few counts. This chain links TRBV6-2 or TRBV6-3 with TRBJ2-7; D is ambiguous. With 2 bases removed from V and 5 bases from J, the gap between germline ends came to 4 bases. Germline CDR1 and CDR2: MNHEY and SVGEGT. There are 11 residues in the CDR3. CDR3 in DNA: TGTGCCAGCAGTTACAGGAACGAGCAGTACTTC. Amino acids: CASSYRNEQYF.

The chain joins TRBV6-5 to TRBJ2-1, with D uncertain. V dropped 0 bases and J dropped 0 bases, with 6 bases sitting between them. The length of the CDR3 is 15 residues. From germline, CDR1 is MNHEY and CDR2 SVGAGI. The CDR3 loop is CASSYSLDSYNEQFF. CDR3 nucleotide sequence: TGTGCCAGCAGTTACTCTTTAGACTCCTACAATGAGCAGTTCTTC.

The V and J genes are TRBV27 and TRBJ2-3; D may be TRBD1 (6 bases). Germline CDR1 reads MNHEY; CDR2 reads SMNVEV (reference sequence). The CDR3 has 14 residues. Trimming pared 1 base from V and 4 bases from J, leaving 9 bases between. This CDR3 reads CASSLLQGPDTQYF. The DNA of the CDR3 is TGTGCCAGCAGTTTATTACAGGGCCCAGATACGCAGTATTTT.